The TCR beta chain under discussion was sequenced for a study of T cells in Graves' hyperthyroidism and ophthalmopathy. At the level of the study: Peripheral blood samples were taken at initial diagnosis, prior to any treatment. Notes on the study in general: Separating ophthalmopathy from stable hyperthyroidism was achieved by a 13 V-J model.

Diagnosis of hyperthyroidism was new in patients aged 18 to 65, and its duration was under 2 months. Fresh 10 ml peripheral blood yielded PBMCs. The CDR3 regions of TCR beta were amplified from RNA transcripts. TCR CDR3 underwent first-round RT-PCR with the HTBI primer set. TCRdb re-called the multiplex PCR reads with MiXCR, one entry per CDR3 protein. The table records around 420,000 distinct CDR3 sequences, less than 20% of them present only once. Per the germline V gene, CDR1 is DFQATT and CDR2 is SNEGSKA (reference sequence). Trimming removed 7 bases from V and 4 bases from J; junction bases left unmatched: 5. The CDR3 has 12 residues. This clonotype was found many times. Its antigen is unknown.

The sequencing sample was made of blood. This TCR was sampled from a young woman with Graves' hyperthyroidism. V and J are TRBV20-1 and TRBJ2-7, with 9 positions matching TRBD1. The CDR3 loop reads CSVVGQGYEQYF. The CDR3 DNA reads as TGCAGTGTGGTGGGACAGGGTTACGAGCAGTACTTC.